Given below is one T cell receptor beta chain in context. Its antigen is unknown. This sample was included in a study of cytomegalovirus exposure and HLA in healthy donors. Study-wide results and caveats: A likely sequencing artifact accounted for one observed cluster of highly shared sequence variants. Most TCRs appeared rarely, but some public TCRs recurred in many donors. TCR beta V segments were, for the most part, productive about 87% or about 30% of the time in an earlier analysis.

The PCR ran on 60 Vbeta and 13 Jbeta primers. The repertoire was sequenced with immunoSEQ multiplex PCR; TCRdb's copy has only in-frame clones and lacks some. The sample includes about 170,000 clones, around 85% of them seen just once. This clonotype was obtained from a boy younger than 10 in good health and CMV-seronegative. Sequencing was performed on PBMCs.

The CDR3 here is CAISPGLPVDAGELFF. The CDR3 DNA follows: TGTGCCATCAGTCCGGGACTCCCGGTTGACGCCGGGGAGCTGTTTTTT. The J gene is TRBJ2-2, the V gene TRBV10-3; tentatively, D is TRBD2 (6 bases). Germline V CDR1 and CDR2: ENHRY, SYGVKD. The CDR3 covers 16 residues. Trimming removed 5 bases from V and 6 bases from J, with 19 bases in between.